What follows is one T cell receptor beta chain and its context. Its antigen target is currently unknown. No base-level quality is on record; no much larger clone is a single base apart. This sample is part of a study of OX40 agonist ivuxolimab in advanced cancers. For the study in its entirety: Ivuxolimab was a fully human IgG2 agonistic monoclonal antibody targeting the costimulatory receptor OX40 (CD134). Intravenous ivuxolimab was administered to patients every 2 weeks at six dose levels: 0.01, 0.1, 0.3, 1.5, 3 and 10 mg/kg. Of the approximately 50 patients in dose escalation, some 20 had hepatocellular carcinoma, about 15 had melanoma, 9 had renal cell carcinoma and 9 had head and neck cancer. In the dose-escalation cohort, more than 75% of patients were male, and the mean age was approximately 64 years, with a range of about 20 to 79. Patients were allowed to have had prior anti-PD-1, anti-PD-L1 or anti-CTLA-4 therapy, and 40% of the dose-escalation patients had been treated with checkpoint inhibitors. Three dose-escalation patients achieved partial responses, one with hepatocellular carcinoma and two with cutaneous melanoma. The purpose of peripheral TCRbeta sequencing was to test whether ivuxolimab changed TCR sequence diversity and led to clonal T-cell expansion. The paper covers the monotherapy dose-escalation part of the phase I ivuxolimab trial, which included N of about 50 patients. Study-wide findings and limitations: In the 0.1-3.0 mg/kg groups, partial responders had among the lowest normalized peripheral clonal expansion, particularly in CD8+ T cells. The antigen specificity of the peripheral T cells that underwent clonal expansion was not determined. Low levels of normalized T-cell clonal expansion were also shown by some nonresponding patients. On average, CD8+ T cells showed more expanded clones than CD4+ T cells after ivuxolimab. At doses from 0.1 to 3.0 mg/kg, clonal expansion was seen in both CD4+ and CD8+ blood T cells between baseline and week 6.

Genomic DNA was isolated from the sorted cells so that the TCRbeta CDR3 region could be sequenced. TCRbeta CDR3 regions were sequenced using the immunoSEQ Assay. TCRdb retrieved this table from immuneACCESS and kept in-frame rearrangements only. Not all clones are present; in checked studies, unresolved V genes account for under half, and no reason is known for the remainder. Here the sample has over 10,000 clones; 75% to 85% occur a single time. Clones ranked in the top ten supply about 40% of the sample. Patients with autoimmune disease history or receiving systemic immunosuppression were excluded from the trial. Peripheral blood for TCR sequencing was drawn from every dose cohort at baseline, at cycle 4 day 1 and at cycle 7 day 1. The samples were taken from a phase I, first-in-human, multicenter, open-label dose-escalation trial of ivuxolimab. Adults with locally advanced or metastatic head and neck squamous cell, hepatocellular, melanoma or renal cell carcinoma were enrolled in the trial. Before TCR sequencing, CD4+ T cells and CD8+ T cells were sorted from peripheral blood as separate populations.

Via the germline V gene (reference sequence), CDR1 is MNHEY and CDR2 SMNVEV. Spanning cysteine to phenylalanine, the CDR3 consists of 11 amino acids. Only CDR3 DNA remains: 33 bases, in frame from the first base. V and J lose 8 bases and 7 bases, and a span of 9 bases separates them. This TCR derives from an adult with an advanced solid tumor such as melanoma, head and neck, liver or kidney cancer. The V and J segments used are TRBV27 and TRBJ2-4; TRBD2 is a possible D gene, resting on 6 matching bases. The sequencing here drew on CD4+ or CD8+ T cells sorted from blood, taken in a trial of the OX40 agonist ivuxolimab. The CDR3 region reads CASVGGNIQYF. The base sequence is TGTGCCAGCGTGGGGGGTAACATTCAGTACTTC.